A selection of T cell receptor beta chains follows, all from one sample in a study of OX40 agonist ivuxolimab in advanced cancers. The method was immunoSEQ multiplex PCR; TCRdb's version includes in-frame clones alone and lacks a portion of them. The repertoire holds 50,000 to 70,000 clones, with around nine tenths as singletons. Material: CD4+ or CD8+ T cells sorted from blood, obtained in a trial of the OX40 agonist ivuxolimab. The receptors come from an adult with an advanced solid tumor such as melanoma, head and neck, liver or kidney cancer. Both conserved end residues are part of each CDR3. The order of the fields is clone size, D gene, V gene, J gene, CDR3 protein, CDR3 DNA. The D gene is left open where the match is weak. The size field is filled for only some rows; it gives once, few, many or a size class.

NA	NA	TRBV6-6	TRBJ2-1	CASSYRVDNEQFF	TGTGCCAGCAGTTACAGGGTGGACAATGAGCAGTTCTTC
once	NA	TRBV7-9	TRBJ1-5	CASSLSGTNQPQHF	TGTGCCAGCAGCTTATCTGGGACTAATCAGCCCCAGCATTTT
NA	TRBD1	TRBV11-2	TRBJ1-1	CASSLVGWDRVKKTEAFF	TGTGCCAGCAGCTTAGTTGGGTGGGACAGGGTAAAGAAAACTGAAGCTTTCTTT
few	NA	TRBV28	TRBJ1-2	CASSKKGGITRGYTF	TGTGCCAGCAGTAAGAAGGGGGGCATAACGAGGGGCTACACCTTC
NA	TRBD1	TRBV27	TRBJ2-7	CASSLQGATYEQYF	TGTGCCAGCAGTTTACAGGGGGCCACGTACGAGCAGTACTTC
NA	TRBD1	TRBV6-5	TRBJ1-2	CASRRETGVGGYTF	TGTGCCAGCCGCCGGGAGACAGGGGTTGGTGGCTACACCTTC
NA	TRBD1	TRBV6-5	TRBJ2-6	CASSWDRGNVLTF	TGTGCCAGCAGCTGGGACAGGGGGAACGTCCTGACTTTC
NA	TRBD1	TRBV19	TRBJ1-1	CASNNRGWTEAFF	TGTGCCAGTAACAACAGGGGTTGGACTGAAGCTTTCTTT
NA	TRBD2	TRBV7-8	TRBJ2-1	CASSPRLAGVNEQFF	TGTGCCAGCAGCCCCCGCCTAGCGGGCGTCAATGAGCAGTTCTTC
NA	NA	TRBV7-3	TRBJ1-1	CASSLTGGIGTEAFF	TGTGCCAGCAGCTTAACCGGGGGGATCGGCACTGAAGCTTTCTTT
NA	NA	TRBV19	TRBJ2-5	CASSYGRGPETQYF	TGTGCCAGTAGTTATGGGAGAGGCCCAGAGACCCAGTACTTC
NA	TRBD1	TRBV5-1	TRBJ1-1	CASSLSLQGSAEAFF	TGCGCCAGCAGCTTGAGCCTACAGGGGAGCGCTGAAGCTTTCTTT
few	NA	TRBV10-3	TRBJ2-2	CAISNTGELFF	TGTGCCATCAGTAACACCGGGGAGCTGTTTTTT
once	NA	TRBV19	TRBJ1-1	CASSIEGNTEAFF	TGTGCCAGTAGTATTGAGGGGAACACTGAAGCTTTCTTT
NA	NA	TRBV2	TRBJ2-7	CASRSGTGAYEQYF	TGTGCCAGCAGATCCGGGACGGGGGCCTACGAGCAGTACTTC
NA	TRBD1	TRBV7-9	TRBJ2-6	CASSGRGGTGANVLTF	TGTGCCAGCAGCGGAAGAGGGGGCACTGGGGCCAACGTCCTGACTTTC
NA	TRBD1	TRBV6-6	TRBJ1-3	CASSRDRSRNTIYF	TGTGCCAGCAGTAGGGACAGGTCGAGAAACACCATATATTTT
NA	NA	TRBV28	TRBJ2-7	CASSLTSYEQYF	TGTGCCAGCAGTTTAACTTCCTACGAGCAGTACTTC
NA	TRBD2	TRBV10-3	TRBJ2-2	CAITPGTSGGNTGELFF	TGTGCCATCACCCCCGGGACTAGCGGGGGGAACACCGGGGAGCTGTTTTTT
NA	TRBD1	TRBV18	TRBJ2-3	CASSARDRAFTDTQYF	TGTGCCAGCTCTGCCCGGGACAGGGCCTTTACAGATACGCAGTATTTT
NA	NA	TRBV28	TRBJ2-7	CASRTARYEQYF	TGTGCCAGCAGGACCGCCCGCTACGAGCAGTACTTC
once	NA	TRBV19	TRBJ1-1	CASRTDPLRTEAFF	TGTGCCAGCAGGACGGACCCCCTGAGAACTGAAGCTTTCTTT
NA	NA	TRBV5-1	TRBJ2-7	CASSGLGLAYEQYF	TGCGCCAGCAGCGGTTTAGGTTTAGCCTACGAGCAGTACTTC
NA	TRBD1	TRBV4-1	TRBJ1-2	CASSFPGQVFYGYTF	TGCGCCAGCAGCTTCCCGGGACAGGTCTTCTATGGCTACACCTTC
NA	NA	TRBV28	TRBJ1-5	CASRQHISTSNQPQHF	TGTGCCAGCAGGCAACATATTAGTACGAGCAATCAGCCCCAGCATTTT
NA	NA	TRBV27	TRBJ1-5	CASRDVGSGNNQPQHF	TGTGCCAGCAGAGACGTTGGATCAGGGAACAATCAGCCCCAGCATTTT
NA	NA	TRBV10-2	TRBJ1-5	CASGGTSGDQPQHF	TGCGCCAGCGGAGGGACCTCAGGGGATCAGCCCCAGCATTTT
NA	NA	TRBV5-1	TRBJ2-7	CASSRDNSYEQYF	TGCGCCAGCAGCCGGGACAATTCCTACGAGCAGTACTTC
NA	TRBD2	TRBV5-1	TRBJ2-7	CASSLGLAGVKNEQYF	TGCGCCAGCAGCTTGGGACTAGCGGGAGTAAAGAACGAGCAGTACTTC
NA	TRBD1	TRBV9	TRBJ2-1	CASTLGTGNYNEQFF	TGTGCCAGCACCCTGGGGACAGGGAATTACAATGAGCAGTTCTTC
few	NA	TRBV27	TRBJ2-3	CASSSAGFSTDTQYF	TGTGCCAGCAGTTCGGCAGGGTTTAGCACAGATACGCAGTATTTT
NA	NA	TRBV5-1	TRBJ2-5	CASSSRQGGVTQYF	TGCGCCAGCAGCTCCCGACAGGGAGGAGTGACCCAGTACTTC
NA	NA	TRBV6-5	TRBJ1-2	CASRLTVNYGYTF	TGTGCCAGCAGGTTGACAGTTAACTATGGCTACACCTTC
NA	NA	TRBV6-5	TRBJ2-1	CASSSSRGGGNEQFF	NA
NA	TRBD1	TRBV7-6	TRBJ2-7	CASSFGGQGGEQYF	TGTGCCAGCAGCTTTGGGGGACAGGGGGGCGAGCAGTACTTC
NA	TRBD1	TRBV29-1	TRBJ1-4	CSVADRATNEKLFF	TGCAGCGTAGCCGACAGGGCAACTAATGAAAAACTGTTTTTT
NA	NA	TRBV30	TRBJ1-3	CAWGGVTGNTIYF	TGTGCCTGGGGTGGAGTCACTGGAAACACCATATATTTT
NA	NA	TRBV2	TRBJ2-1	CASSEGGGRDGEQFF	TGTGCCAGCAGTGAAGGAGGGGGGAGGGACGGTGAGCAGTTCTTC
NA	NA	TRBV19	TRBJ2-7	CASSIMEGQEQYF	TGTGCCAGTAGTATCATGGAGGGGCAAGAGCAGTACTTC
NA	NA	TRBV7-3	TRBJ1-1	CASSMQGDTEAFF	TGTGCCAGCAGCATGCAGGGCGACACTGAAGCTTTCTTT
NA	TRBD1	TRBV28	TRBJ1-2	CASSAGGYGYTF	TGTGCCAGCAGCGCAGGGGGCTATGGCTACACCTTC
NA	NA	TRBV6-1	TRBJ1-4	CASSEGLTNGVFF	TGTGCCAGCAGTGAAGGTCTAACTAATGGGGTGTTTTTT
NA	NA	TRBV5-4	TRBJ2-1	CASLADPHHGEQFF	TGTGCCAGTCTCGCGGACCCACATCACGGGGAGCAGTTCTTC
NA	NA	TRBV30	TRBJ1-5	CAWSPGHFSNQPQHF	TGTGCCTGGAGCCCAGGGCATTTTAGCAATCAGCCCCAGCATTTT
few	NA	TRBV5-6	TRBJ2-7	CASNLGRGATYEQYF	TGTGCCAGCAACTTAGGACGTGGGGCCACCTACGAGCAGTACTTC
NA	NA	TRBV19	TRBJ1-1	CASSMRGALVEAFF	TGTGCCAGTAGTATGCGGGGCGCTTTGGTCGAAGCTTTCTTT
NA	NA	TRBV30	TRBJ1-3	CAWSTEPSGNTIYF	TGTGCCTGGAGTACAGAACCATCTGGAAACACCATATATTTT
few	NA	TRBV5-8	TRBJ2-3	CASSFRQGRDTQYF	TGTGCCAGCAGCTTTCGGCAGGGGCGGGATACGCAGTATTTT
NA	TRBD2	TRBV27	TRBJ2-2	CASTRTPGGDTGELFF	TGTGCCAGCACTCGGACCCCCGGGGGGGACACCGGGGAGCTGTTTTTT
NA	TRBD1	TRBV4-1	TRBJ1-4	CASSPTGRDEKLFF	TGCGCCAGCAGCCCGACAGGGCGGGATGAAAAACTGTTTTTT
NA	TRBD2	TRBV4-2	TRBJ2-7	CASSQDMASGSYEQYF	TGTGCCAGCAGCCAAGATATGGCTAGCGGTTCCTACGAGCAGTACTTC
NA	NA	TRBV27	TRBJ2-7	CASRSQRDKGAREQYF	TGTGCCAGCCGCTCGCAGCGGGACAAGGGGGCGCGGGAGCAGTACTTC